This TCR beta chain was captured by sequencing in a study of cytomegalovirus exposure and HLA in healthy donors. Germline V CDR1 and CDR2: LNHDA, SQIVND (reference sequence). The CDR3 length is 13 residues. Germline trimming cut 0 bases from V and 16 bases from J; bases unmatched to any gene: 9. Use of 60 Vbeta and 13 Jbeta primers characterized the PCR. The protocol was immunoSEQ multiplex PCR, while the TCRdb copy is restricted to in-frame clones and leaves out a portion. The table includes 150,000 to 200,000 clones, roughly 80% detected once. This rearrangement joins TRBV19 to TRBJ2-1; TRBD1 matches 7 bases. The receptor's source is a girl aged 2 to 10 in good health and CMV-seropositive. The sample comprised PBMCs. CDR3 residues: CASSIEYGRGNFF. Written as DNA, the CDR3 is TGTGCCAGTAGTATAGAGTACGGCAGGGGGAATTTCTTC. The variable domain in full, with the rest retrieved from reference TRBV19 and TRBJ2-1, is DGGITQSPKYLFRKEGQNVTLSCEQNLNHDAMYWYRQDPGQGLRLIYYSQIVNDFQKGDIAEGYSVSREKKESFPLTVTSAQKNPTAFYLCASSIEYGRGNFFGPGTRLTVL.